Listed below are T cell receptor beta chains from one sample, sequenced in a study of blood T cell repertoires in COVID-19. Assay: immunoSEQ multiplex PCR; the TCRdb copy retains only in-frame clones and omits some. This sample carries about 59,000 clones, 75% to 95% of them seen once, and the ten largest clones take about 16%. Sequenced sample: peripheral blood. These receptor sequences come from a man of 80 years or more with acute or convalescent COVID-19. Both conserved end residues are part of each CDR3. D genes are given only for firm matches. Clone size is not always given. Where it is, it says once, few, many or a class for expanded clones.

abundance	v_gene	d_gene	j_gene	CDR3nt	CDR3aa
-	TRBV2	-	TRBJ1-1	TGTGCCAGCACTTCAGGATTGATGAACACTGAAGCTTTCTTT	CASTSGLMNTEAFF
-	TRBV5-1	-	TRBJ2-2	TGCGCCAGCAGCTTGGTTCAGTCAGGTGGCGGGGAGCTGTTTTTT	CASSLVQSGGGELFF
-	TRBV9	TRBD2	TRBJ2-2	TGTGCCAGCAGCGTGAGAGCGGGGGCCGGCGGGGAGCTGTTTTTT	CASSVRAGAGGELFF
-	TRBV14	TRBD2	TRBJ2-2	TGTGCCAGCAGCCAACAGCGGGGGGGCACCGGGGAGCTGTTTTTT	CASSQQRGGTGELFF
-	TRBV7-8	-	TRBJ1-1	TGTGCCAGCAGCTTTAGGGCAGGGCGCACTGAAGCTTTCTTT	CASSFRAGRTEAFF
-	TRBV18	TRBD1	TRBJ2-2	TGTGCCAGCTCCGACCCGGACAGGGGGAAAGGCGGGGAGCTGTTTTTT	CASSDPDRGKGGELFF
-	TRBV18	TRBD1	TRBJ1-2	TGTGCCAGCTCATTACATGCCGGGACAGGGTATGGCTACACCTTC	CASSLHAGTGYGYTF
-	TRBV18	-	TRBJ1-2	TGTGCCAGCTCACTTCCCGGAGGAGGCTACACCTTC	CASSLPGGGYTF
-	TRBV21-1	-	TRBJ1-5	TGTGCCCTCCTATGGGACAGGGGTCTGACGTATAGCAATCAGCCCCAGCATTTT	CALLWDRGLTYSNQPQHF
few	TRBV3-1/TRBV3-2	-	TRBJ1-5	TGTGCCAGCAGCCAGACCCAGGGCGGCAATCAGCCCCAGCATTTT	CASSQTQGGNQPQHF
-	TRBV6-6	TRBD1	TRBJ2-7	TGTGCCAGCAGGGGGGACAGGGACGAGCAGTACTTC	CASRGDRDEQYF
once	TRBV5-1	TRBD1	TRBJ2-5	TGCGCCAGCAGCACGGGGACAGGGACAGGGGAGACCCAGTACTTC	CASSTGTGTGETQYF
-	TRBV4-2	TRBD1	TRBJ2-7	TGTGCCAGCAGCCAAGATATCCAGGGGGCTTCCTACGAGCAGTACTTC	CASSQDIQGASYEQYF
-	TRBV7-2	-	TRBJ2-4	TGTGCCAGCACATCCCCGACATCAGCCAAAAACATTCAGTACTTC	CASTSPTSAKNIQYF
-	TRBV19	-	TRBJ1-2	TGTGCCAGTAGTATATGGCCCCCCAGGCGCCGAACCTTC	CASSIWPPRRRTF
-	TRBV2	TRBD2	TRBJ2-3	TGTGCCAGCATGAACGGGGGGGCAGATACGCAGTATTTT	CASMNGGADTQYF
-	TRBV2	TRBD1	TRBJ1-6	TGTGCCAGCAGTGTACCAGGGGGGTATTCACCCCTCCACTTT	CASSVPGGYSPLHF
-	TRBV5-8	TRBD2	TRBJ2-5	TGTGCCAGCCTTACGTCCGGACTAGCGGGGGTCGAGACCCAGTACTTC	CASLTSGLAGVETQYF
-	TRBV7-2	-	TRBJ2-5	TGTGCCAGCAGCCCCCCCTCGGAGACCCAGTACTTC	CASSPPSETQYF
few	TRBV6-5	-	TRBJ1-6	TGTGCCAGCAGTTACGACCGGGGAACTCGCAATTCACCCCTCCACTTT	CASSYDRGTRNSPLHF
-	TRBV6-5	-	TRBJ2-7	TGTGCCAGCAGTCTAGAGGCAGGGCTCTCCTACGAGCAGTACTTC	CASSLEAGLSYEQYF
-	TRBV7-9	-	TRBJ2-7	TGTGCCAGCAGTTTAGACGGGGTTCCCTCCTACGAGCAGTACTTC	CASSLDGVPSYEQYF
-	TRBV5-4	TRBD1	TRBJ1-4	TGTGCCAGCAGCAAAGGGACAGCTAATGAAAAACTGTTTTTT	CASSKGTANEKLFF
-	TRBV5-1	TRBD2	TRBJ2-7	TGCGCCAGCAGCCCAGGACTAGCGGACCCATCCTACGAGCAGTACTTC	CASSPGLADPSYEQYF
-	TRBV7-9	TRBD1	TRBJ1-6	TGTGCCAGCAGCTTTCGAGGGGGCGGGAATTCACCCCTCCACTTT	CASSFRGGGNSPLHF
-	TRBV19	TRBD1	TRBJ2-2	TGTGCCAGTTCCCCGGACAGGGGTACCGGGGAGCTGTTTTTT	CASSPDRGTGELFF
once	TRBV2	TRBD2	TRBJ2-3	TGTGCCAGCAGAGCCTTTACGACTAGCGGGGTCACAGATACGCAGTATTTT	CASRAFTTSGVTDTQYF
-	TRBV14	-	TRBJ2-1	TGTGCCAGCAGCCAAGAACTAGCCAGTGAGCAGTTCTTC	CASSQELASEQFF
-	TRBV30	-	TRBJ2-1	TGTGCCTGGAGTCCCGGCGGAGGGCTAGCAGTCTACAATGAGCAGTTCTTC	CAWSPGGGLAVYNEQFF
once	TRBV2	-	TRBJ1-1	TGTGCCAGCAGAGATACAGGGAAACAGAACACTGAAGCTTTCTTT	CASRDTGKQNTEAFF
-	TRBV24-1	TRBD1	TRBJ2-7	TGTGCCACCAGTGACACGACAGGGACCTACGAGCAGTACTTC	CATSDTTGTYEQYF
-	TRBV5-1	TRBD1	TRBJ1-1	TGCGCCAGCAGCAGGGGACAGTCGAACACTGAAGCTTTCTTT	CASSRGQSNTEAFF
-	TRBV30	-	TRBJ2-2	TGTGCCTGGACCACGGGGGGCGCCGGGGAGCTGTTTTTT	CAWTTGGAGELFF
-	TRBV7-2	-	TRBJ2-7	TGTGCCAGCAGCTTAGATACCTACGAGCAGTACTTC	CASSLDTYEQYF
-	TRBV29-1	-	TRBJ2-7	TGCAGCGTTGAAGTCCCTCCCTACGAGCAGTACTTC	CSVEVPPYEQYF
-	TRBV27	-	TRBJ1-5	TGTGCCAGCAGTCAACGACACCCTAGCAATCAGCCCCAGCATTTT	CASSQRHPSNQPQHF
once	TRBV5-5	-	TRBJ2-3	TGTGCCAGCAGCTTTGGGGCTCCGGACACAGATACGCAGTATTTT	CASSFGAPDTDTQYF
once	TRBV27	-	TRBJ2-1	TGTGCCAGCAGCCGCGGACAGTACAATGAGCAGTTCTTC	CASSRGQYNEQFF
few	TRBV2	-	TRBJ2-7	TGTGCCAGCAGTGAGGAGGGACGGCTCTACGAGCAGTACTTC	CASSEEGRLYEQYF
-	TRBV3-1/TRBV3-2	-	TRBJ1-6	TGTGCCAGCAGTCTGACAGATAATTCACCCCTCCACTTT	CASSLTDNSPLHF
-	TRBV6-5	TRBD1	TRBJ1-2	TGTGCCAGCAGTTACTCGTACAGGGGAGGTTATGGCTACACCTTC	CASSYSYRGGYGYTF
-	TRBV30	TRBD1	TRBJ1-1	TGTGCCTGCGGGACAGGGTATGGTGAAGCTTTCTTT	CACGTGYGEAFF
-	TRBV6-5	-	TRBJ1-3	TGTGCCAGCACTCCCCCCGGGACTGGAAACACCATATATTTT	CASTPPGTGNTIYF
-	TRBV5-1	-	TRBJ1-5	TGCGCCAGCAGCCAGCAGGGTGGGAGCAATCAGCCCCAGCATTTT	CASSQQGGSNQPQHF
-	TRBV30	-	TRBJ1-6	TGTGCCTGGAGTGGGGCCGGCGCGGGGTCACCCCTCCACTTT	CAWSGAGAGSPLHF
-	TRBV2	-	TRBJ1-1	TGTGCCAGCAGCATAAGGAGGGAAGCTTTCTTT	CASSIRREAFF
-	TRBV7-9	-	TRBJ2-1	TGTGCCAGCAGCCGACAGGACCACAATGAGCAGTTCTTC	CASSRQDHNEQFF
-	TRBV4-2	TRBD1	TRBJ2-7	TGTGCCAGCAGCCAGGCGGGACAGGGACCCTCCTACGAGCAGTACTTC	CASSQAGQGPSYEQYF
-	TRBV5-1	-	TRBJ1-6	TGCGCCAGCAGCCCGGCGGGACCACCTTCCCACCTCCACTTT	CASSPAGPPSHLHF
-	TRBV19	-	TRBJ2-1	TGTGCCAGTAGTATCCCCGGGGGCTCCTACAATGAGCAGTTCTTC	CASSIPGGSYNEQFF
-	TRBV27	TRBD2	TRBJ2-1	TGTGCCAGCAGTTCCCTAGCGGGGGGCCTCTCCAATGAGCAGTTCTTC	CASSSLAGGLSNEQFF
-	TRBV9	-	TRBJ1-5	TGTGCCAGCAGCGCTCTAGAGGGGGTCGGGCAGCCCCAGCATTTT	CASSALEGVGQPQHF
once	TRBV23-1	-	TRBJ2-2	TGCGCCAGCAGTCCCACCGGGGGGGAGCTGTTTTTT	CASSPTGGELFF
few	TRBV9	-	TRBJ2-7	TGTGCCAGCAGCCCCGATCCGGTGTACTCCTACGAGCAGTACTTC	CASSPDPVYSYEQYF
few	TRBV30	-	TRBJ1-6	TGTGCCTGGACAGGGGTTATGGAGTCACCCCTCCACTTT	CAWTGVMESPLHF